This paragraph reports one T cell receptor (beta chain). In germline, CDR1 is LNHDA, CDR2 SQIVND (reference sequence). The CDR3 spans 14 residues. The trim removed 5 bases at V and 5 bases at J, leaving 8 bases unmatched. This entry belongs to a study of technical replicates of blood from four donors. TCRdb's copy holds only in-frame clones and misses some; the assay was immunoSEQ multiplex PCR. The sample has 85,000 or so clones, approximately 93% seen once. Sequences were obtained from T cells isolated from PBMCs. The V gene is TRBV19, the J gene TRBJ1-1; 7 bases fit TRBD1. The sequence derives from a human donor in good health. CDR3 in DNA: TGTGCCAGTAGTTTACAGGGGCGGGGAACTGAAGCTTTCTTT. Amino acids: CASSLQGRGTEAFF. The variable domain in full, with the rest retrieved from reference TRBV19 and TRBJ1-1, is DGGITQSPKYLFRKEGQNVTLSCEQNLNHDAMYWYRQDPGQGLRLIYYSQIVNDFQKGDIAEGYSVSREKKESFPLTVTSAQKNPTAFYLCASSLQGRGTEAFFGQGTRLTVV.